Following are 18 T cell receptor beta chains from one sample sequenced in a study of blood T cell repertoires in COVID-19. Data came from immunoSEQ multiplex PCR; TCRdb stores just in-frame clones and leaves some out. The data contain a few hundred thousand clones, approximately 83% of them singletons. Sequenced: PBMCs or T cells enriched from blood (not recorded which). The receptor source for this set is a man aged 50 or older who had recovered from COVID-19.

This sequence joins TRBV7-2 and TRBJ1-6; D not certain. V was clipped by 0 bases and J by 10 bases, with 7 bases between them. The CDR3 covers 13 residues. The germline gives CDR1 SGHTA, CDR2 FQGNSA. CDR3 loop: CASSLARGSPLHF. In nucleotides, the CDR3 is TGTGCCAGCAGCTTAGCGCGAGGGTCACCCCTCCACTTT.

The table lists this clone with many counts. The CDR3 DNA sequence: TGTGCCAGCAGCTGGCTGTCCTATAATTCACCCCTCCACTTT. Amino acids: CASSWLSYNSPLHF. V gene TRBV11-3 combines with J gene TRBJ1-6; D remains unclear. Germline loops: CDR1 SGHNT, CDR2 YENEEA. The CDR3 spans 14 residues. V was pared by 4 bases and J by 1 base, with 5 bases between.

The V gene is TRBV6-5, the J gene TRBJ1-3, with 8 bases lining up with TRBD1. The CDR3 length is 16 residues. V shed 0 bases and J 5 bases; nucleotides not matched to a gene: 6. Germline CDR1 MNHEY, CDR2 SVGAGI. The CDR3 region is CASSYSVTGVRNTIYF. The CDR3 coding sequence is TGTGCCAGCAGTTACTCGGTGACAGGGGTACGAAACACCATATATTTT.

The chain uses TRBV3-1 (or the pseudogene TRBV3-2) and TRBJ2-5; 8 nucleotides align to TRBD2. Germline V lookup: CDR1 LGHDT, CDR2 YNNKEL (reference sequence). V trimming: 4 bases; J trimming: 5 bases; junction bases outside the gene matches: 9. This CDR3 comprises 15 residues. The CDR3 sequence: CASSPRGGRSETQYF. The CDR3 DNA is TGTGCCAGCAGCCCTCGGGGGGGCCGTTCGGAGACCCAGTACTTC.

The CDR3 DNA sequence: TGTGCCAGCAATATATTATGGGCGGGGGAGCAGTACTTC. It codes for CASNILWAGEQYF. J is TRBJ2-7 and V is TRBV7-2; tentatively, D is TRBD2 (6 bases). Germline loops: CDR1 SGHTA, CDR2 FQGNSA. Trimming cost V 7 bases and J 7 bases, with 17 bases left between them. This CDR3 contains 13 residues.

The rearrangement joins TRBV11-2 to TRBJ2-2; 7 bases align to TRBD1. Looked up from germline, CDR1 is SGHAT and CDR2 is FQNNGV. This CDR3 comprises 14 residues. J gave up 7 bases and V 5 bases, and 7 bases lay outside the gene matches. The CDR3 here is CASSADRVFGELFF. CDR3 nucleotide sequence: TGTGCCAGCAGCGCCGACAGGGTTTTCGGGGAGCTGTTTTTT.

The chain links TRBV4-3 to TRBJ2-7; TRBD1 matches 9 bases. The CDR3 consists of 15 residues. The J segment lost 6 bases and the V segment lost 0 bases, leaving 6 bases of the junction unmatched. The germline V gene has CDR1 LGHNA and CDR2 YSLEER. The CDR3 sequence: CASSQDTGQGREQYF. The CDR3 coding sequence is TGCGCCAGCAGCCAAGATACGGGACAGGGTCGCGAGCAGTACTTC.

Regarding this clone: The same CDR3 can be traced to other DNA sequences in this sample. The J gene is TRBJ1-1, the V gene TRBV5-1; possibly TRBD1 for D (5 bases). The length of the CDR3 is 13 residues. Trimming stripped 4 bases from V and 1 base from J, with 8 bases between. Germline CDR1 reads SGHRS; CDR2 reads YFSETQ. In DNA, the CDR3 is TGCGCCAGCAGCCTTGACAGGAACACTGAAGCTTTCTTT. Its translation is CASSLDRNTEAFF.

The V gene is TRBV5-1, the J gene TRBJ1-1; 9 bases are shared with TRBD1. Germline V gene sequence: CDR1 SGHRS, CDR2 YFSETQ. This CDR3 comprises 12 residues. Trimming removed 5 bases from V and 4 bases from J; junction bases left unmatched: 0. The CDR3 sequence is CASRTGGTEAFF. Written as DNA, the CDR3 is TGCGCCAGCAGGACAGGGGGCACTGAAGCTTTCTTT.

This clone was observed once. V and J are TRBV19 and TRBJ2-2, with 7 bases that match TRBD2. Germline values: CDR1 LNHDA, CDR2 SQIVND (reference sequence). The CDR3 is 15 amino acids. The J segment lost 5 bases and the V segment lost 2 bases, leaving 5 bases of the junction unmatched. The CDR3: CASSISGKWTGELFF. The CDR3 nucleotides read TGTGCCAGTAGTATAAGCGGGAAATGGACCGGGGAGCTGTTTTTT.

J is TRBJ2-3 and V is TRBV1; the table's D call TRBD2 went unverified against the DNA. TRBV1 is listed as a pseudogene. This CDR3 has 17 amino acids. The CDR3 DNA reads as TGCACCAGCAGCCAAGATGATCGGGGGGCTAGCACAGATACGCAGTATTTT. It specifies CTSSQDDRGASTDTQYF.

The chain employs TRBV29-1 and TRBJ2-7; 14 bases match TRBD2. V gave up 2 bases and J gave up 3 bases; unmatched junction bases: 12. CDR1 is SQVTM and CDR2 is ANQGSEA in the germline V gene. The CDR3 is made up of 18 amino acids. The CDR3 region is CSVEKSPGLAGDIYEQYF. CDR3 in DNA: TGCAGCGTTGAAAAGTCTCCGGGACTAGCGGGAGATATCTACGAGCAGTACTTC.

A word on this clone: Within the sample, other DNA sequences also encode this same CDR3. The V gene is TRBV28, the J gene TRBJ1-1, with 8 bases identical to TRBD1. The CDR3 has 12 residues. Germline trimming cut 5 bases from V and 6 bases from J; bases unmatched to any gene: 2. Germline loops: CDR1 MDHEN, CDR2 SYDVKM. Here the CDR3 reads CASSLDRAEAFF. CDR3 coding DNA: TGTGCCAGCAGTCTGGACAGGGCTGAAGCTTTCTTT.

DNA of the CDR3: TGTGCCAGCAGCGTTCGGAGGGGTCTGAACACTGAAGCTTTCTTT. Protein product: CASSVRRGLNTEAFF. The chain links TRBV11-2 to TRBJ1-1; D is possibly TRBD1 (5 bases). Germline V gene data show CDR1 as SGHAT and CDR2 as FQNNGV. There are 15 residues in the CDR3. Between the trimmed V and J ends, which lost 5 bases and 0 bases, there was a span of 13 bases.

CDR3 protein: CASSVGTGSSYEQYF. For the CDR3, the DNA is TGTGCCAGCAGCGTAGGGACAGGGAGCTCCTACGAGCAGTACTTC. The chain couples TRBV9 to TRBJ2-7, with TRBD1 matching over 8 bases. Germline CDR1 is SGDLS and CDR2 is YYNGEE. This CDR3 is built from 15 residues. Trimming took 0 bases from V and 0 from J; bases not matched to a gene: 2.

This clone was detected only once. In the same sample, other DNA sequences code for this CDR3. The chain joins TRBV9 to TRBJ2-5, with a weak D call TRBD2 (5 bases). This CDR3 is 13 amino acids long. The V gene's germline CDR1 is SGDLS and CDR2 YYNGEE. V was cut by 0 bases and J by 2 bases, with 5 bases left in between. The CDR3 spells CASSVAGQETQYF. CDR3 in DNA: TGTGCCAGCAGCGTAGCGGGGCAAGAGACCCAGTACTTC.

J is TRBJ1-1 and V is TRBV7-9; 7 bases map to TRBD1. The CDR3 totals 16 residues. V shed 1 base, J shed 1 base, and the junction held 6 bases outside the gene matches. Germline CDR1 and CDR2: SEHNR and FQNEAQ (reference sequence). The CDR3 region has the DNA TGTGCCAGCAGCTTAGTCTTCGACAGGGCGAACACTGAAGCTTTCTTT. Amino acid sequence: CASSLVFDRANTEAFF.

The genes are TRBV10-3 and TRBJ1-2; D uncertain. The germline V gene encodes CDR1 ENHRY and CDR2 SYGVKD. Trimming stripped 3 bases from V and 4 bases from J, with 3 bases between. CDR3 length equals 11 residues. The DNA for the CDR3 is TGTGCCATCAGTGACGGCTATGGCTACACCTTC. Translated: CAISDGYGYTF.